This TCR beta chain was documented in a study of early T cells in non-severe SARS-CoV-2 infection. About the study: The chains were unpaired, and the sequenced material was bulk RNA from unsorted whole blood.

Trimming removed 2 bases from V and 0 bases from J, with 8 bases in between. The CDR3 sequence is 15 residues long. Germline V gene data show CDR1 as WNHNN and CDR2 as SYGVQD (reference sequence). Researchers attached unique molecular identifiers to individual cDNA molecules. MiXCR was run by TCRdb on the 5' RACE reads, yielding one entry per CDR3 protein. The sample contains under 70,000 distinct CDR3 sequences, about 16% of which appear only once. The sequencing used whole blood, collected at baseline. J is TRBJ2-1 and V is TRBV10-1; D remains unclear. This receptor was obtained from an adult who was a healthcare worker with PCR-confirmed SARS-CoV-2 infection or an uninfected control (not recorded which). The CDR3 spells CASSEIGNSYNEQFF. In nucleotides, the CDR3 is TGCGCCAGCAGTGAGATAGGGAACTCCTACAATGAGCAGTTCTTC.